This T cell receptor beta chain was sequenced for a study of identical twins. TCRdb passed the 5' RACE reads through MiXCR, listing each CDR3 protein once. The sample shows fewer than 500,000 distinct CDR3 sequences, roughly a quarter of them seen only once. Study-wide findings and caveats: Cross-sectional statistics, not tracking of the same donors, supported the conclusions.

This clonotype was detected ten times or more. Its specificity is not known. The germline CDR1 and CDR2 sequences are MNHNS and SASEGT. The CDR3 spans 13 residues. V gave up 3 bases and J gave up 5 bases, with 8 bases separating them. These data were also reused for a study on T cells expressing NK-cell markers. That source adds: Beta-chain profiling covered CD3+CD56+NKG2C+, CD3+CD56+NKG2C- and CD3+CD56-NKG2C+ sorted subsets.

This receptor was identified in a woman aged 18 to 35 in good health. The V call is TRBV6-1, the J call TRBJ2-1, with unresolved D. The source material was CD4+ T cells sorted from blood. Written as DNA, the CDR3 is TGTGCCAGCAGTGAGCTTGTAAACAATGAGCAGTTCTTC. The encoded protein is CASSELVNNEQFF.